This entry describes one T cell receptor (beta chain). What it binds is not known. This record comes from a study of T cell repertoires in aging, cancer and after chemotherapy. Peripheral blood genomic DNA, not sorted cells or RNA, was the template. The V end was cut by 4 bases, the J end by 4 bases, with 9 bases between. The CDR3 totals 13 residues. CDR1 is KGHDR, CDR2 SFDVKD, per germline. Multiplex touch-down PCR with TRB-A/B primers amplified rearranged V-D-J TRB sequences. Each CDR3 protein gets one entry after TCRdb re-called the multiplex PCR reads with MiXCR. The top ten hold about 3.8% of the sample, which has about 9,400 distinct CDR3 sequences, roughly two fifths seen once. The study's findings and limits: Across the chemotherapy interval, each cancer cohort showed higher median generation probability, suggesting thymic rebound. Compared with age-matched healthy donors, untreated hematological or solid cancer patients showed higher blood TCR clonality.

The rearrangement links TRBV24-1 to TRBJ1-2, with D unresolved. Sequencing input: blood. The source of this sequence is a human donor in good health. This CDR3 reads CATSDRTVYGYTF. CDR3 in DNA: TGTGCCACCAGTGACCGGACCGTCTATGGCTACACCTTC.